The 10 T cell receptor beta chains given below trace back to one sample, sequenced in a study of cytotoxic CD8 clonotypes in ibrutinib-treated CLL. Data came from immunoSEQ multiplex PCR; TCRdb stores just in-frame clones and leaves some out. The sample yields over 250,000 clones, 60% to 80% seen once. This sample comprised PBMCs, obtained at disease progression, from a patient treated with ibrutinib. These receptors all come from a human donor with chronic lymphocytic leukemia.

The chain joins TRBV6-5 to TRBJ2-1; 7 bases line up with TRBD2. Germline V gene sequence: CDR1 MNHEY, CDR2 SVGAGI. V was pared by 2 bases and J by 4 bases, with 5 bases of the junction left unmatched. The CDR3 totals 15 residues. The CDR3, as DNA: TGTGCCAGCAGTTACGCTAGCGGAGCGTACAATGAGCAGTTCTTC. Its protein is CASSYASGAYNEQFF.

CDR3 in DNA: TGTGCCAGCAGTTCGACAGGCGGGGAGCTGTTTTTT. Its translation: CASSSTGGELFF. This chain links TRBV6-5 with TRBJ2-2, with D possibly being TRBD1 (6 bases). The CDR3 contains 12 residues. CDR1 and CDR2 from the germline V gene are MNHEY and SVGAGI. Trimming removed 4 bases at V and 7 bases at J, with 7 bases between.

A single count supports this clone. This chain joins TRBV5-1 and TRBJ2-5, with D possibly being TRBD1 or TRBD2 (5 bases each). CDR3 length equals 15 residues. Germline CDR1 reads SGHRS; CDR2 reads YFSETQ. V shed 6 bases and J shed 2 bases, with 17 bases lying between them. CDR3 amino acids: CASTLGPKGQETQYF. DNA for the CDR3: TGCGCCAGCACTTTGGGACCGAAGGGGCAAGAGACCCAGTACTTC.

The rearrangement uses TRBV2 and TRBJ2-4; D is undetermined. The V and J ends lost 6 bases and 0 bases respectively, with 9 bases between them. This CDR3 spans 14 amino acids. Per germline, CDR1 SNHLY and CDR2 FYNNEI. CDR3 in DNA: TGTGCCAGCAGCGCTACAGTAGCCAAAAACATTCAGTACTTC. It specifies CASSATVAKNIQYF.

This rearrangement joins TRBV28 to TRBJ1-2, with 8 bases aligning to TRBD1. Germline CDR1 is MDHEN and CDR2 is SYDVKM. The trim removed 8 bases at V and 7 bases at J, leaving 6 bases unmatched. CDR3 length equals 12 residues. This chain's CDR3 is CASETGEAGYTF. The CDR3 coding sequence is TGTGCCAGCGAGACAGGGGAGGCTGGCTACACCTTC.

The J gene is TRBJ2-5, the V gene TRBV7-8; 9 bases agree with TRBD2. CDR1 is SGHVS and CDR2 is FQNEAQ in the germline V gene. Germline trimming cut 10 bases from V and 5 bases from J; bases unmatched to any gene: 11. This CDR3 region has 14 residues. CDR3 sequence: CATLRRGGQETQYF. The CDR3 nucleotides read TGTGCCACTCTAAGGCGGGGGGGCCAGGAGACCCAGTACTTC.

V usage is TRBV7-9 and J usage is TRBJ2-3; 8 nucleotides align to TRBD1. This CDR3 contains 15 residues. V dropped 4 bases and J dropped 6; count of bases not matched to a gene: 9. CDR1 and CDR2 from the germline V gene are SEHNR and FQNEAQ (reference sequence). CDR3 DNA sequence: TGTGCCAGCAGCTATGACAGGGGTGTTGGGGATACGCAGTATTTT. It specifies CASSYDRGVGDTQYF.

The CDR3 nucleotides are TGTGCCAGCAGCTCCCAGAGGGGGGCCTCCTACAATGAGCAGTTCTTC. It is translated as CASSSQRGASYNEQFF. V and J are TRBV7-2 and TRBJ2-1; D assignment may be TRBD1 or TRBD2 (6 bases each). CDR3 length equals 16 residues. Per germline, CDR1 SGHTA and CDR2 FQGNSA. Trimming took 4 bases from V and 0 from J, leaving 13 bases between them. The full variable domain, rest sourced from reference TRBV7-2 and TRBJ2-1, is GAGVSQSPSNKVTEKGKDVELRCDPISGHTALYWYRQSLGQGLEFLIYFQGNSAPDKSGLPSDRFSAERTGGSVSTLTIQRTQQEDSAVYLCASSSQRGASYNEQFFGPGTRLTVL.

The rearrangement links TRBV29-1 to TRBJ2-3, with TRBD2 matching 8 bases. The CDR3 consists of 15 residues. J gave up 4 bases and V 5 bases, and 11 bases lay outside the gene matches. The V gene's germline CDR1 is SQVTM and CDR2 ANQGSEA. The CDR3 bases are TGCAGCGTTACCGGGGCGGGGGGCGAAGCAGATACGCAGTATTTT. Its protein product is CSVTGAGGEADTQYF.

J is TRBJ1-1 and V is TRBV18; D call uncertain. The V end was cut by 3 bases, the J end by 7 bases, with 12 bases between. The CDR3 has 13 residues. Germline V gene data show CDR1 as KGHSH and CDR2 as LQKENI. CDR3 DNA sequence: TGTGCCAGCTCACCCCCGCCCCGCGGTGAAGCTTTCTTT. This sequence encodes CASSPPPRGEAFF.